This T cell receptor (beta chain) originates from a study of blood T cells in healthy people across ages. The CDR3 contains 13 residues. The germline V and J ends were trimmed by 4 bases and 5 bases, with 11 bases remaining between them. Germline V CDR1 and CDR2: SGHTA, FQGTGA. The use of a sample-barcoded 5' primer and a J-beta primer mix characterized a second PCR of roughly 6 to 11 cycles. MiXCR, run by TCRdb on the 5' RACE reads, gives a single entry per CDR3 protein. In the table there are some 860,000 distinct CDR3 sequences, 56% of which are singletons. Each sample used at least 6 million PBMCs. RNA extraction gave at least 5.5 micrograms of total RNA per sample. In the case of this clonotype: Its antigen is not identified. A read error is possible here, since a much larger clone lies one base away.

Whole-study results and caveats: Whereas aged donors had fewer naive CD4+ cells, long-lived donors had more of them and higher diversity.

Material: blood. The TCR sequence derives from a man aged 35-49 years in good health. The chain links TRBV7-3 to TRBJ2-5, with D unclear. The CDR3 protein is CASSSISTETQYF. CDR3 nucleotides: TGTGCCAGCAGCTCAATATCTACGGAGACCCAGTACTTC.